This is a list of T cell receptor beta chains from one sample in a study of cytotoxic CD8 clonotypes in ibrutinib-treated CLL. The data were produced by immunoSEQ multiplex PCR, yet TCRdb's version contains in-frame clones alone and is incomplete. The sample yields approximately 340,000 clones, roughly 71% seen once. The specimen was PBMCs, collected after 36 months of ibrutinib treatment. Source of these receptors: a human donor with chronic lymphocytic leukemia. Both conserved end residues are part of each CDR3. Size is stated for part of the rows, as once, few or many counts, or as a class when the clone is expanded.

v_gene: TRBV27; abundance: NA; CDR3aa: CASRPLAGASTDTQYF
v_gene: TRBV5-6; abundance: few; CDR3aa: CASSRQGAYSSYEQYF
v_gene: TRBV28; abundance: NA; CDR3aa: CASSTYPRTGYGYHEQYF
v_gene: TRBV25-1; abundance: NA; CDR3aa: CASSVVDRVAYNEQFF
v_gene: TRBV5-1; abundance: NA; CDR3aa: CASSLPQADTQYF
v_gene: TRBV5-8; abundance: few; CDR3aa: CASSLFTASGNQPQHF
v_gene: TRBV2; abundance: once; CDR3aa: CASSRQESSGANVLTF
v_gene: TRBV4-3; abundance: NA; CDR3aa: CASSQDLGSLLYEQYF
v_gene: TRBV5-4; abundance: NA; CDR3aa: CASSLGLAANTGELFF
v_gene: TRBV19; abundance: NA; CDR3aa: CASSPYGTFTNQPQHF
v_gene: TRBV18; abundance: NA; CDR3aa: CASSPRGGATNEKLFF
v_gene: TRBV7-7; abundance: NA; CDR3aa: CASSLGAGLTDTQYF
v_gene: TRBV18; abundance: NA; CDR3aa: CASSPPRALRREVEDEQYF
v_gene: TRBV18; abundance: once; CDR3aa: CASSPTRVSGANVLTF
v_gene: TRBV7-2; abundance: NA; CDR3aa: CASSLFGTTFVETQYF
v_gene: TRBV6-1; abundance: few; CDR3aa: CASSGYRDSNYGYTF
v_gene: TRBV29-1; abundance: NA; CDR3aa: CSVAGLAGGETQYF
v_gene: TRBV5-1; abundance: once; CDR3aa: CASRGHSWGNTEAFF
v_gene: TRBV29-1; abundance: NA; CDR3aa: CSPLDDEQFF
v_gene: TRBV7-6; abundance: NA; CDR3aa: CASSLDFGSQHF
v_gene: TRBV4-1; abundance: NA; CDR3aa: CASSHRRLAEETQYF
v_gene: TRBV2; abundance: few; CDR3aa: CASSYGGAQETQYF
v_gene: TRBV19; abundance: NA; CDR3aa: CASSIYSKQETQYF
v_gene: TRBV5-4; abundance: once; CDR3aa: CASSPRTGNVSPLHF
v_gene: TRBV27; abundance: NA; CDR3aa: CASSLSPLQQGGQETQYF
v_gene: TRBV28; abundance: NA; CDR3aa: CASSLPTGTGGPFSYEQYF
v_gene: TRBV7-9; abundance: few; CDR3aa: CASSLSQGKETQYF
v_gene: TRBV6-5; abundance: NA; CDR3aa: CASSYRRDRRRETQYF
v_gene: TRBV2; abundance: NA; CDR3aa: CASSGRTSPLHF